This TCR beta chain was captured by sequencing in a study of blood T cell repertoires in COVID-19. Study-level information: Acute and convalescent COVID-19 specimens originated in the United States, Italy and Spain.

Authors' data handling: Using reference gene primer amplification, nucleated cell counts were estimated. TCRdb's table, derived via immunoSEQ multiplex PCR, lists solely in-frame clones and lacks some. D and trimming were read from the DNA, whereas the V and J calls and clone size are those reported in that table. The sample holds some 250,000 clones, around 85% seen once. This CDR3 comprises 13 residues. Germline assignment: CDR1 PRHDT and CDR2 FYEKMQ (reference sequence). Trimming stripped 8 bases from V and 3 bases from J, with 14 bases between. Patients in Seattle were enrolled during active infection, then followed longitudinally.

The chain recombines TRBV13 with TRBJ2-7, with a possible D match to TRBD1 (6 bases). Sequencing input: peripheral blood. This receptor was taken from a woman between 25 and 40 years old with COVID-19, enrolled during active disease. The CDR3 bases are TGTGCCAGCGGTTTACAGGGTATCTACGAGCAGTACTTC. Amino acids: CASGLQGIYEQYF.